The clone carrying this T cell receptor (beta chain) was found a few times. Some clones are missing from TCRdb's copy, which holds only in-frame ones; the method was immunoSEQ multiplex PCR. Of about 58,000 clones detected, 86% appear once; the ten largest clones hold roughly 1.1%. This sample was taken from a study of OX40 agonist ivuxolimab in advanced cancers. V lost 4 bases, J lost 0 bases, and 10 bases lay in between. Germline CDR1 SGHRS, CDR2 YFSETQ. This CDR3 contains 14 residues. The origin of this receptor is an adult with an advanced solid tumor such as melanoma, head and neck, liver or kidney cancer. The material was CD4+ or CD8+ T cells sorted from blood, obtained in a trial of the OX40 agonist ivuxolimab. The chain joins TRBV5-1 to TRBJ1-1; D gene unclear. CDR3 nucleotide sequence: TGCGCCAGCAGCGCACGGCGGTTGAACACTGAAGCTTTCTTT. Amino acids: CASSARRLNTEAFF.